This TCR beta chain appears in the sequencing data of a study of shared clonotypes between healthy human individuals. Study at large: Three men and a couple of women, aged 18 to 49, were donors.

To note about this clone: The target antigen is unknown.

Study-level results: The study found lower generation probabilities in non-shared clonotypes than in those shared by all four donors. Roughly 5% of naive CD4 clonotypes were common to a handful of donors. Memory subsets had estimated richness that was generally smaller than that of naive subsets.

Looked up from germline, CDR1 is SGHNT and CDR2 is YYREEE (reference sequence). The CDR3 is 16 amino acids. With 0 bases clipped from V and 6 bases from J, the junction kept 7 bases outside the gene matches. Assay used: immunoSEQ multiplex PCR; TCRdb lists only in-frame clones, some missing. The sample includes approximately 330,000 clones, less than 75% of them seen just once. The sequence derives from a man aged 30 to 45 in good health. The rearrangement links TRBV5-4 to TRBJ2-2; 8 bases line up with TRBD2. What was sequenced was memory CD4+ T cells sorted from blood. Noted subset: CD45RA-negative fraction. CDR3 coding DNA: TGTGCCAGCAGCTTGGCCGGGACTAGGTCCGCCGGGGAGCTGTTTTTT. Translating gives CASSLAGTRSAGELFF.